One sample yielded the 3 T cell receptor beta chains listed below, sequenced in a study of cytomegalovirus exposure and HLA in healthy donors. The PCR made use of 60 Vbeta and 13 Jbeta primers. Generated by immunoSEQ multiplex PCR, the TCRdb table keeps only in-frame clones and is missing some. The data contain approximately 150,000 clones, roughly 63% of them singletons. The sample was PBMCs. These receptors came from a woman aged 60-75 years in good health and CMV-seropositive.

The V call is TRBV2, the J call TRBJ1-5, with D tentatively TRBD1 (5 bases). The CDR3 runs to 13 residues. V was shortened by 2 bases and J by 12 bases, with 14 bases between the two germline ends. Per germline, CDR1 SNHLY and CDR2 FYNNEI. The CDR3 DNA follows: TGTGCCAGCAGTGAAAATGCCCTGGGGCGCCAGCATTTT. Translation: CASSENALGRQHF. Supplemented by reference TRBV2 and TRBJ1-5, the full variable domain reads EPEVTQTPSHQVTQMGQEVILRCVPISNHLYFYWYRQILGQKVEFLVSFYNNEISEKSEIFDDQFSVERPDGSNFTLKIRSTKLEDSAMYFCASSENALGRQHFGDGTRLSIL.

The rearrangement joins TRBV9 to TRBJ2-5, with 7 bases that match TRBD1. The CDR3 loop spans 14 amino acids. V shed 0 bases and J 5 bases; nucleotides not matched to a gene: 4. CDR1 SGDLS and CDR2 YYNGEE come from the germline V gene. The CDR3 DNA reads as TGTGCCAGCAGCGTAGGACAGGGCAAGGAGACCCAGTACTTC. Residues: CASSVGQGKETQYF.

On this clone itself: Sequence at one end of the junction differs from germline and may be a read error. V gene TRBV6-5 combines with J gene TRBJ2-3; the D gene is possibly TRBD2 (5 bases). Germline V gene data show CDR1 as MNHEY and CDR2 as SVGAGI. The CDR3 contains 14 residues. CDR3 in DNA: TGTGCCAACAGTTATAGCGTAGGCACAGATACGCAGTATTTT. This sequence encodes CANSYSVGTDTQYF.